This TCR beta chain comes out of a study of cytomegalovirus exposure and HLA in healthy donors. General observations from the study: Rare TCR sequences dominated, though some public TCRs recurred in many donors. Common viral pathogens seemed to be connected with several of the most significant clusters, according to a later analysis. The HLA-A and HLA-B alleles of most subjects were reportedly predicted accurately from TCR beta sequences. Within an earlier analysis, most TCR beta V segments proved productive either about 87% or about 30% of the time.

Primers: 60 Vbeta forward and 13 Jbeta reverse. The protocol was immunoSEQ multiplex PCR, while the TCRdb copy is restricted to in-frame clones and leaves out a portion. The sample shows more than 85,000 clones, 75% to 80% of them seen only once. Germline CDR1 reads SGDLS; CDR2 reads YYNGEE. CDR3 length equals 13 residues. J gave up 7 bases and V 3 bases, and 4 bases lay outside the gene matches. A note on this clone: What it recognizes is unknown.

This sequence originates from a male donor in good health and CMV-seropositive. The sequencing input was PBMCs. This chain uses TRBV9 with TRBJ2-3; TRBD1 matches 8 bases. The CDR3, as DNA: TGTGCCAGCAGCGGGACAGGGTCCTATACGCAGTATTTT. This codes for CASSGTGSYTQYF.